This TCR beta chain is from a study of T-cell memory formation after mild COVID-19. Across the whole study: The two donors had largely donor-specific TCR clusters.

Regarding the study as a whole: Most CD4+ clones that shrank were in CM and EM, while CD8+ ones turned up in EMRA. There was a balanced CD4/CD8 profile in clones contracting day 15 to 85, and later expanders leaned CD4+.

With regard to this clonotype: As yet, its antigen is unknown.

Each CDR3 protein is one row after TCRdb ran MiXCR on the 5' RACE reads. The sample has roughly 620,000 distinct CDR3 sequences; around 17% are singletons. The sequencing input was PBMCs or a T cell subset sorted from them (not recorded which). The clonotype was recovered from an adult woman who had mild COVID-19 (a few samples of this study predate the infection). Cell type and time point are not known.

CDR3 sequence: CASSPLAGTTYEQYF. CDR3 in DNA: TGTGCCAGCAGCCCATTAGCGGGAACAACCTACGAGCAGTACTTC. The chain uses TRBV7-9 and TRBJ2-7, with 8 bases fitting TRBD2. This CDR3 is 15 amino acids long. Germline CDR1 reads SEHNR; CDR2 reads FQNEAQ (reference sequence). V dropped 5 bases and J dropped 2; count of bases not matched to a gene: 8.